This T cell receptor beta chain was retrieved from a study of breast tumors, draining lymph nodes, adjacent tissues. Overall study findings and caveats: Luminal-like breast cancer showed significantly higher tumor–nontumor repertoire similarity than basal-like. Most tumor T cells seemingly derive from lymph node, then expand in tumor. Tumors had less TCR diversity than lymph nodes, more than nontumor tissue.

A single record per CDR3 protein comes from TCRdb applying MiXCR to the multiplex PCR reads. This table has about 20,000 distinct CDR3 sequences, about a third appearing once. The sample holds many counts of this clonotype. Antigen: not known. Germline-derived CDR1 and CDR2 are SQVTM and ANQGSEA. The germline V and J ends were trimmed by 7 bases and 6 bases, with 19 bases remaining between them. The CDR3 runs 13 residues. This receptor was obtained from a female donor with breast cancer. Some clones in this sample may be carry-over from other donors' samples. Material: breast tumor tissue. V is TRBV29-1 and J is TRBJ2-7; no clear D gene. CDR3 sequence reads: CSAGTPPSGEQYF. CDR3 sequence (DNA): TGCAGCGCCGGTACTCCCCCCTCAGGCGAGCAGTACTTC.